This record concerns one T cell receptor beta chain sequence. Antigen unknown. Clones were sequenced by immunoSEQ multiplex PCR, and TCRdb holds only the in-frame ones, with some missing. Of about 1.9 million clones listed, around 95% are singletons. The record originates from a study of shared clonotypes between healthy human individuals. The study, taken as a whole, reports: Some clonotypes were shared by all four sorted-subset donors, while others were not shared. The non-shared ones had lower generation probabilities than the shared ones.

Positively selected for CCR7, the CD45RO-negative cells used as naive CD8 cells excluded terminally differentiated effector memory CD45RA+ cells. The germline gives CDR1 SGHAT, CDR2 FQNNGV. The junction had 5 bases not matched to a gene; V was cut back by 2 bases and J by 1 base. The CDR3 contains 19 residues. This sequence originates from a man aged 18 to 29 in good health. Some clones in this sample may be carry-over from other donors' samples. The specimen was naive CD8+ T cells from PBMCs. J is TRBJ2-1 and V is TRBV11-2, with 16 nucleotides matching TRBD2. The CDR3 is CASSLQGLAGGPSYNEQFF. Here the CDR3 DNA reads TGTGCCAGCAGCTTACAGGGACTAGCGGGAGGGCCGTCCTACAATGAGCAGTTCTTC. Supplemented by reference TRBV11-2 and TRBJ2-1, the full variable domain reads EAGVAQSPRYKIIEKRQSVAFWCNPISGHATLYWYQQILGQGPKLLIQFQNNGVVDDSQLPKDRFSAERLKGVDSTLKIQPAKLEDSAVYLCASSLQGLAGGPSYNEQFFGPGTRLTVL.